This T cell receptor beta chain was sequenced in a study of blood T cells in healthy people across ages. Overall study findings and caveats: Donors of long life had a larger count of naive CD4+ cells and greater diversity than aged donors.

Together with a sample-barcoded 5' primer, a J-beta primer mix was included in a second PCR lasting about 6 to 11 cycles. Via MiXCR, TCRdb re-called the 5' RACE reads, giving one row per CDR3 protein. The table shows over 950,000 distinct CDR3 sequences, with around two fifths occurring only once. Germline CDR1 and CDR2: SGHTA and FQGTGA. The CDR3 runs 13 residues. Trimming stripped 8 bases from V and 4 bases from J, with 14 bases between. A remark on this clonotype: Antigen: not known.

The V and J genes are TRBV7-3 and TRBJ1-2; D perhaps matches TRBD1 (6 bases). The TCR sequence derives from a young man in good health. Sequencing was carried out using blood. CDR3 DNA sequence: TGTGCCAGCTTAACGGACAGTATCTATGGCTACACCTTC. This translates into CASLTDSIYGYTF.